These T cell receptor beta chains were read from a single sample in a study of shared clonotypes between healthy human individuals. TCRdb keeps only in-frame clones here, not all; method: immunoSEQ multiplex PCR. The table shows approximately 460,000 clones, with around 77% occurring only once. Specimen: PBMCs. Receptor source: a middle-aged woman in good health. Some clones in this sample may be carry-over from other donors' samples. Both conserved end residues are part of each CDR3. The D gene is left open where the match is weak. Size is omitted from some rows. Given values are once, few, many or a class for expanded clones.

size	D	V	J	CDR3	DNA
-	TRBD1	TRBV6-1	TRBJ2-7	CASRGTGSHEQYF	TGTGCCAGCAGGGGGACAGGGTCCCACGAGCAGTACTTC
once	-	TRBV19	TRBJ2-1	CASSIESSRYNEQFF	TGTGCCAGTAGTATAGAATCTAGCAGATACAATGAGCAGTTCTTC
-	TRBD1	TRBV2	TRBJ1-2	CASRDRESGGYTF	TGTGCCAGCAGGGACAGGGAGTCCGGTGGCTACACCTTC
-	-	TRBV9	TRBJ1-2	CASSQGTNYGYTF	TGTGCCAGCAGCCAGGGAACGAACTATGGCTACACCTTC
once	-	TRBV5-1	TRBJ2-1	CASSTYNEQFF	TGCGCCAGCAGCACCTACAATGAGCAGTTCTTC
-	-	TRBV4-3	TRBJ1-2	CASSQGRPTGYGYTF	TGCGCCAGCAGCCAAGGACGGCCAACGGGCTATGGCTACACCTTC
few	-	TRBV9	TRBJ2-7	CASSVVVEGYEQYF	TGTGCCAGCAGCGTAGTGGTGGAGGGGTACGAGCAGTACTTC
many	TRBD1	TRBV30	TRBJ1-6	CAWSVPGTGGSPLHF	TGTGCCTGGAGTGTACCTGGGACAGGGGGTTCACCCCTCCACTTT
few	-	TRBV6-6	TRBJ1-5	CASKRNSNQPQHF	TGTGCCAGCAAAAGGAATAGCAATCAGCCCCAGCATTTT
-	-	TRBV7-9	TRBJ2-7	CASSSGPYPTYEQYF	TGTGCCAGCAGCTCCGGGCCTTACCCCACCTACGAGCAGTACTTC
-	TRBD2	TRBV4-2	TRBJ2-7	CASSQEASGRYEQYF	TGTGCCAGCAGCCAAGAGGCTAGCGGGAGATACGAGCAGTACTTC
-	-	TRBV4-1	TRBJ1-3	CASSRSGAAGNTIYF	TGCGCCAGCAGCCGATCCGGGGCAGCTGGAAACACCATATATTTT
-	-	TRBV18	TRBJ2-7	CASSLREQNEQYF	TGTGCCAGCTCACTACGGGAACAGAACGAGCAGTACTTC
-	TRBD2	TRBV29-1	TRBJ2-1	CSVVLAGYNEQFF	TGCAGCGTTGTACTAGCGGGTTACAATGAGCAGTTCTTC
-	-	TRBV2	TRBJ1-2	CASSESTYYGYTF	TGTGCCAGCAGTGAAAGTACCTACTATGGCTACACCTTC
-	TRBD1	TRBV11-2	TRBJ2-5	CASTPTTGGETQYF	TGTGCCAGCACCCCCACGACAGGGGGAGAGACCCAGTACTTC
few	-	TRBV7-2	TRBJ1-1	CASSFVVRGAFF	TGTGCCAGCAGCTTCGTCGTTAGGGGAGCTTTCTTT
-	-	TRBV27	TRBJ2-1	CASSLFRVHEQFF	TGTGCCAGCAGTTTATTCAGGGTACATGAGCAGTTCTTC
-	TRBD1	TRBV28	TRBJ1-5	CASTRDRVNQPQHF	TGTGCCAGCACCCGGGACAGGGTGAATCAGCCCCAGCATTTT
once	TRBD1	TRBV4-1	TRBJ2-3	CASSVGQGEVDDTQYF	TGCGCCAGCAGCGTCGGACAGGGAGAGGTCGATGATACGCAGTATTTT
few	-	TRBV5-6	TRBJ2-7	CASSPDIESSEQYF	TGTGCCAGCAGCCCGGACATAGAGTCTTCCGAGCAGTACTTC
-	-	TRBV2	TRBJ1-2	CASNSESEGNGYTF	TGTGCCAGCAACTCCGAAAGTGAGGGGAATGGCTACACCTTC
-	-	TRBV6-5	TRBJ2-7	CASSGTPYEQYF	TGTGCCAGCAGTGGGACTCCCTACGAGCAGTACTTC
-	-	TRBV5-4	TRBJ2-1	CASSLSADSYNEQFF	TGTGCCAGCAGCTTGTCAGCGGACTCCTACAATGAGCAGTTCTTC
few	TRBD1	TRBV7-9	TRBJ2-7	CASSLGQGPRHEQYF	TGTGCCAGCAGCTTAGGACAGGGGCCGCGGCACGAGCAGTACTTC
-	-	TRBV4-2	TRBJ1-5	CATEPGVCNQPQHF	TGTGCCACAGAACCAGGGGTTTGCAATCAGCCCCAGCATTTT
-	TRBD1	TRBV10-3	TRBJ2-7	CASSEGAGGSYEQYF	TGTGCCAGCAGTGAAGGGGCAGGGGGCTCCTACGAGCAGTACTTC
-	TRBD1	TRBV5-1	TRBJ2-7	CASSLQGLYEQYF	TGCGCCAGCAGCTTACAGGGGCTCTACGAGCAGTACTTC
-	-	TRBV11-2	TRBJ2-2	CASSSTSTPTNTGELFF	TGTGCCAGCAGCTCAACTTCTACTCCGACTAACACCGGGGAGCTGTTTTTT
-	TRBD2	TRBV6-1	TRBJ2-1	CASSEVGLAYNEQFF	TGTGCCAGCAGTGAAGTGGGACTAGCATACAATGAGCAGTTCTTC
-	-	TRBV28	TRBJ2-7	CATIRSWSYEQYF	TGTGCCACTATTCGGTCCTGGTCCTACGAGCAGTACTTC
-	TRBD1	TRBV7-2	TRBJ2-7	CASRKTGSGYEQYF	TGTGCCAGCAGGAAGACAGGGTCTGGCTACGAGCAGTACTTC
many	-	TRBV19	TRBJ2-7	CASSIETAYEQYF	TGTGCCAGTAGTATAGAGACAGCCTACGAGCAGTACTTC
-	-	TRBV27	TRBJ2-1	CASSVGPLPYNEQFF	TGTGCCAGCAGTGTTGGTCCACTACCCTACAATGAGCAGTTCTTC
-	-	TRBV2	TRBJ2-2	CASSAGGKRVGELFF	TGTGCCAGCAGTGCAGGCGGGAAAAGGGTCGGGGAGCTGTTTTTT
-	TRBD2	TRBV7-6	TRBJ2-1	CASTIAGSSYNEQFF	TGTGCCAGCACCATAGCGGGGAGCTCCTACAATGAGCAGTTCTTC
-	TRBD2	TRBV4-2	TRBJ2-7	CASSQPTSGPYEQYF	TGTGCCAGCAGCCAACCGACTAGCGGTCCCTACGAGCAGTACTTC
once	-	TRBV11-2	TRBJ1-4	CASSLTGLANEKLFF	TGTGCCAGCAGCTTAACAGGGCTTGCTAATGAAAAACTGTTTTTT
few	TRBD1	TRBV2	TRBJ1-2	CASTGQGNYGYTF	TGTGCCAGCACCGGACAGGGGAACTATGGCTACACCTTC